These T cell receptor beta chains were read from a single sample in a study of T cells after yellow fever vaccination. TCRdb processed the 5' RACE reads anew with MiXCR; each CDR3 protein has one entry. This repertoire shows 320,000 or so distinct CDR3 sequences, roughly 8.3% found once; its top ten account for approximately 18%. The sample was PBMCs, taken about 49 days after the first yellow fever vaccination. The origin of the receptors is a man aged 18 to 29 who received the YFV17D yellow fever vaccine. The CDR3 runs from the conserved cysteine through the conserved F or W. Fields, in order: CDR3 DNA, CDR3 protein, V gene, clone size, D gene, J gene. The D gene is left open where the match is weak. Where a row states a size, it is once, few, many or the class of an expanded clone; other rows omit it.

TGTGCCACCGGCCGGGGGCCGGAACGAGATACGCAGTATTTT	CATGRGPERDTQYF	TRBV6-1	NA	NA	TRBJ2-3
TGTGCCAGCAGTGGACAGGGGTTCACTGAAGCTTTCTTT	CASSGQGFTEAFF	TRBV2	few	TRBD1	TRBJ1-1
TGTGCCAGCAGTTACTCGTTTGGGACTTACAATGAGCAGTTCTTC	CASSYSFGTYNEQFF	TRBV6-5	NA	NA	TRBJ2-1
TGCGCCAGCAGCCACGGACAGGGAGGGCTTGGTGACTATGGCTACACCTTC	CASSHGQGGLGDYGYTF	TRBV5-1	NA	TRBD1	TRBJ1-2
TGTGCCAGCAGCCAACGGGACAGTATGGCATCCCTCCACTTT	CASSQRDSMASLHF	TRBV3-1	many	TRBD1	TRBJ1-6
TGCAGTGCGGTGGGACTAGCGAACAATGAGCAGTTCTTC	CSAVGLANNEQFF	TRBV20-1	many	TRBD2	TRBJ2-1
TGTGCCAGCAGTTACACCCGGGCGAGCGACTATGGCTACACCTTC	CASSYTRASDYGYTF	TRBV6-5	NA	NA	TRBJ1-2
TGTGCCAGCAGCTTGGCCGCGGGAACACCCAATCAGCCCCAGCATTTT	CASSLAAGTPNQPQHF	TRBV5-6	many	NA	TRBJ1-5
TGTGCCAGCAGCGACCTAGCGGGGGGCTGGAATGAGCAGTTCTTC	CASSDLAGGWNEQFF	TRBV3-1	few	TRBD2	TRBJ2-1
TGTGCCAGCAGTGAAGCGACAGGATCGCCCCAGCATTTT	CASSEATGSPQHF	TRBV6-1	NA	NA	TRBJ1-5
TGTGCCAGCAGCGTGGGACAGGGGAATCAGCCCCAGCATTTT	CASSVGQGNQPQHF	TRBV5-5	NA	TRBD1	TRBJ1-5
TGTGCCAGCAGTTCAGAGGGGAGCGCCTACGAGCAGTACTTC	CASSSEGSAYEQYF	TRBV12-3/TRBV12-4	many	NA	TRBJ2-7
TGTGCCAGCAGCCCGAATGGCGGGGAGCTGTTTTTT	CASSPNGGELFF	TRBV7-2	NA	NA	TRBJ2-2
TGTGCCAGCAGCAAAGCGGGGGGGATTGAGCAGTTCTTC	CASSKAGGIEQFF	TRBV7-9	few	TRBD2	TRBJ2-1
TGCGCCAGCAGCGGCGACGGCCTATTTGGAAACACCATATATTTT	CASSGDGLFGNTIYF	TRBV5-1	NA	NA	TRBJ1-3
TGCAGTGCTAGTAGGTCGGGCACAGATACGCAGTATTTT	CSASRSGTDTQYF	TRBV20-1	NA	NA	TRBJ2-3
TGTGCCACCAGTGATTGGGAGGGGGAGCTGTTTTTT	CATSDWEGELFF	TRBV24-1	NA	NA	TRBJ2-2
TGTGCCAGCAGCGGCGACAGGGACCCACCCCTCCACTTT	CASSGDRDPPLHF	TRBV13	NA	TRBD1	TRBJ1-6
TGCAGTGCCCGCCTCCCAGGGCGGGGTGTGGAGACCCAGTACTTC	CSARLPGRGVETQYF	TRBV20-1	NA	NA	TRBJ2-5
TGTGCCAGCAGCGCCTCCACCGGACTGCCCCAGCATTTT	CASSASTGLPQHF	TRBV9	NA	NA	TRBJ1-5
TGTGCCAGCAGCGCCCAGTACTACACCGGGGAGCTGTTTTTT	CASSAQYYTGELFF	TRBV7-2	NA	NA	TRBJ2-2
TGCGCCAGCAGCCAAGCGGGGGCTCTAAACACCGGGGAGCTGTTTTTT	CASSQAGALNTGELFF	TRBV4-1	NA	NA	TRBJ2-2
TGTGCCAGCAGCTCCCGGACTAGCGGGGGGCGGGGTACGCAGTATTTT	CASSSRTSGGRGTQYF	TRBV12-3/TRBV12-4	many	TRBD2	TRBJ2-3
TGCGCCAGCAGCACGCTGGGAGCAAAGGAGACCCAGTACTTC	CASSTLGAKETQYF	TRBV5-1	few	NA	TRBJ2-5
TGTGCCAGCAGTCCCCGGGAAAGATCTGGAAACACCATATATTTT	CASSPRERSGNTIYF	TRBV12-3/TRBV12-4	few	NA	TRBJ1-3
TGCGCCAGCAGCCCCCGCGGGACGGATTCACCCCTCCACTTT	CASSPRGTDSPLHF	TRBV4-3	NA	NA	TRBJ1-6
TGCAGTGCCGTAAGCGGATACACAGATACGCAGTATTTT	CSAVSGYTDTQYF	TRBV20-1	NA	NA	TRBJ2-3
TGTGCCAGCAGTTTAGGGGCAGGGCCCTACGAGCAGTACTTC	CASSLGAGPYEQYF	TRBV12-3/TRBV12-4	NA	NA	TRBJ2-7
TGTGCCAGCAGCTTCATACGAGCTAGCGGGGGTAATGAGCAGTTCTTC	CASSFIRASGGNEQFF	TRBV6-1	few	TRBD2	TRBJ2-1
TGTGCCAGCAGCCCCCAAGGGGGAGGCAATCAGCCCCAGCATTTT	CASSPQGGGNQPQHF	TRBV7-9	NA	NA	TRBJ1-5
TGTGCCAGCAGCCAAGGAACATCACCCGGGGAGCTGTTTTTT	CASSQGTSPGELFF	TRBV3-1	NA	NA	TRBJ2-2
TGCGCCAGCAGCGGGGATTTCTCCTACAATGAGCAGTTCTTC	CASSGDFSYNEQFF	TRBV5-1	few	NA	TRBJ2-1
TGCAGTGCCCCGAGGGGTCAGGTTAATGAAAAACTGTTTTTT	CSAPRGQVNEKLFF	TRBV20-1	few	NA	TRBJ1-4
TGTGCCAGCAGCGCCCATGGCGATTTGGGTGGGGCCAACGTCCTGACTTTC	CASSAHGDLGGANVLTF	TRBV7-2	NA	NA	TRBJ2-6
TGTGCCAGCAGCTTGAGGCTTCAGGGGGCATCCGGGGAGCTGTTTTTT	CASSLRLQGASGELFF	TRBV5-5	many	TRBD1	TRBJ2-2
TGCAGTGCTAGAGTCGCGCCCTCTGGGGCCAACGTCCTGACTTTC	CSARVAPSGANVLTF	TRBV20-1	few	NA	TRBJ2-6
TGCGCCAGCAGCTTGGAAACAGGACGTGGTTCACCCCTCCACTTT	CASSLETGRGSPLHF	TRBV5-1	NA	NA	TRBJ1-6
TGTGCCAGCAGTGAACGGCGGGGGGGCCCCTTTTGGCAGTTCTTC	CASSERRGGPFWQFF	TRBV6-1	few	TRBD2	TRBJ2-1
TGTGCCAGCAGCCTCCGTCCCGGGGCCAACACCGGGGAGCTGTTTTTT	CASSLRPGANTGELFF	TRBV11-2	NA	NA	TRBJ2-2
TGTGCCATCGGCCTAGGGGCGCTTGAAGAGACCCAGTACTTC	CAIGLGALEETQYF	TRBV10-3	few	NA	TRBJ2-5
TGTGCCAGCAGACAGACTAGCTCTGGAAACACCATATATTTT	CASRQTSSGNTIYF	TRBV14	few	NA	TRBJ1-3
TGTGCCAGCAGTATGACAGGGGTCGGGGACACCATATATTTT	CASSMTGVGDTIYF	TRBV28	NA	TRBD1	TRBJ1-3
TGTGCCAGCAGCGTAGCGGCAGGGGAAAATTCACCCCTCCACTTT	CASSVAAGENSPLHF	TRBV9	many	NA	TRBJ1-6
TGTGCCAGCAGCCGCTCTAGCGGGGGGGATTACGAGCAGTACTTC	CASSRSSGGDYEQYF	TRBV7-3	few	TRBD2	TRBJ2-7
TGTGCCATCAGTTACCACCAGGTAGGACCTGAAGCTTTCTTT	CAISYHQVGPEAFF	TRBV6-5	NA	NA	TRBJ1-1
TGCGCCAGCAGCCCCAGCTTAGCGGGGACGAACGAGCAGTACTTC	CASSPSLAGTNEQYF	TRBV4-3	NA	TRBD2	TRBJ2-7
TGTGCCAGTAGTATTGGAGGGGGGGCCGAGCAGTACTTC	CASSIGGGAEQYF	TRBV19	few	NA	TRBJ2-7
TGTGCCAGCAGCGAAACAGGGAAGGGCTACACCTTC	CASSETGKGYTF	TRBV28	few	NA	TRBJ1-2
TGTGCCTCCGTTCTAGGGGGGACGACAGATACGCAGTATTTT	CASVLGGTTDTQYF	TRBV6-2/TRBV6-3	few	NA	TRBJ2-3
TGTGCTAGCAGCGATTGGACAGGGGGATCCGGGGAGCTGTTTTTT	CASSDWTGGSGELFF	TRBV7-7	NA	TRBD1	TRBJ2-2
TGTGCCAGCAGCTTACTTGTTTACGGCTCGACTGCACAAGAGACCCAGTACTTC	CASSLLVYGSTAQETQYF	TRBV7-8	many	NA	TRBJ2-5
TGTGCCAGCAGCCCAAGAGAGGTGACTGGCGGGGCCTGGGATACGCAGTATTTT	CASSPREVTGGAWDTQYF	TRBV9	NA	NA	TRBJ2-3
TGTGCCACCAGCAGAGATTTGGCGGGGGGTATACAAGAGACCCAGTACTTC	CATSRDLAGGIQETQYF	TRBV15	once	TRBD2	TRBJ2-5
TGTGCCAGCAGTTACGAGGGAACGAGGTCAAAACTGTTTTTT	CASSYEGTRSKLFF	TRBV6-5	NA	NA	TRBJ1-4
TGTGCCAGCAGTCCGCCCAGAGCGGGGGGGCTGTTAGGGGAGCTGTTTTTT	CASSPPRAGGLLGELFF	TRBV27	many	TRBD2	TRBJ2-2
TGCAGTGCTAGAGTGGCGGGGGGGAGAGAGACCCAGTACTTC	CSARVAGGRETQYF	TRBV20-1	NA	TRBD2	TRBJ2-5
TGTGCCAGCAGAGGAACCGGGAAAATCTACGAGCAGTACTTC	CASRGTGKIYEQYF	TRBV5-5	NA	NA	TRBJ2-7